This T cell receptor (beta chain) was profiled in a study of shared clonotypes between healthy human individuals. Regarding the study as a whole: In a few donors, around 5% of naive CD4 clonotypes appeared in common.

Concerning this clone: The antigen remains undetermined.

Data came from immunoSEQ multiplex PCR; TCRdb stores just in-frame clones and leaves some out. The sample has some 2,100,000 clones, about 92% seen once. The V gene lost 2 bases and the J gene lost 10 bases, with 14 bases spanning the gap. Germline CDR1 and CDR2: MGHRA and YSYEKL. This CDR3 has 13 amino acids. The naive CD8 population came from CD45RO-negative cells selected for CCR7, without terminally differentiated effector memory CD45RA+ cells. All donors qualified as healthy HIV-negative adults and had experienced no recent acute infections or vaccinations. Material: naive CD8+ T cells from PBMCs. V usage is TRBV4-1 and J usage is TRBJ1-2, with D unclear. The sequence came from a young man in good health. Some clones in this sample may be carry-over from other donors' samples. The CDR3 region has the DNA TGCGCCAGCAGCCAACACGGAACGCTGGTCTACACCTTC. It encodes CASSQHGTLVYTF.